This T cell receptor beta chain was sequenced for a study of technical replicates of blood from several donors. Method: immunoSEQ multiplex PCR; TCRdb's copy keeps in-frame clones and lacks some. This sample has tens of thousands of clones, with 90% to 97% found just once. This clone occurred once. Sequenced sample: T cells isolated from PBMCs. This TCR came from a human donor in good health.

CDR3 sequence reads: CASSDRSDIYNEQFF. The CDR3 DNA is TGTGCCAGCAGCGACAGGAGCGACATCTACAATGAGCAGTTCTTC. V is TRBV9 and J is TRBJ2-1; D might be TRBD1 (5 bases). With 3 bases removed from V and 3 bases from J, the gap between germline ends came to 13 bases. Germline CDR1 SGDLS, CDR2 YYNGEE. This CDR3 is 15 amino acids long.